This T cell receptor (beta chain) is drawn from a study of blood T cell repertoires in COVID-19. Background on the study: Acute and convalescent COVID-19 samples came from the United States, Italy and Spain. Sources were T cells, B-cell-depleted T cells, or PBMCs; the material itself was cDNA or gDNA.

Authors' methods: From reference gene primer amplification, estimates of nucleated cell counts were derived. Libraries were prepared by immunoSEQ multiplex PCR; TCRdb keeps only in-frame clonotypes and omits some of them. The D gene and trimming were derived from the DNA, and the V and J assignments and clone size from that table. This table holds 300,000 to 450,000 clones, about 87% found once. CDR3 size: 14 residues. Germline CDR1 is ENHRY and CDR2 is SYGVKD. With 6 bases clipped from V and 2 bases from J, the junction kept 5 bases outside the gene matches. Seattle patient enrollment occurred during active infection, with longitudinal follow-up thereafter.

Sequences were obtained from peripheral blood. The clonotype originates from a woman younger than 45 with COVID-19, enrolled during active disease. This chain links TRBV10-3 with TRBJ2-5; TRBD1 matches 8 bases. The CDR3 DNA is TGTGCCATCAGAAGGACAGGGCTACAAGAGACCCAGTACTTC. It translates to CAIRRTGLQETQYF.